The 2 T cell receptor beta chains given below trace back to one sample, sequenced in a study of T cell repertoires in cytomegalovirus infection. No antigen is known for these receptors. TCRdb analysed the reads with MiXCR anew, one entry per CDR3 protein. The sample consists of around 900,000 distinct CDR3 sequences, 30% to 40% of them appearing once. Material: cultured CD8+ T cells from PBMCs, obtained from culture after CMV antigen stimulation. These receptors came from a human donor in good health (CMV status not recorded). Some clones in this sample may be carry-over from other donors' samples.

The sample holds a few counts of this clonotype. The chain couples TRBV7-6 to TRBJ2-1; either TRBD1 or TRBD2 may supply D (6 bases each). The CDR3 has 15 amino acids. CDR1 and CDR2 (germline): SGHVS, FNYEAQ. V was trimmed by 2 bases and J by 7 bases, leaving 15 bases between them. The CDR3 is CASSLRTGRMNEQFF. CDR3 nucleotides: TGTGCCAGCAGCTTACGAACAGGGAGGATGAATGAGCAGTTCTTC.

The chain recombines TRBV7-9 with TRBJ1-1, with a tentative D call TRBD1 (5 bases). Trimming removed 6 bases at V and 8 bases at J, with 13 bases between. Germline V CDR1 and CDR2: SEHNR, FQNEAQ (reference sequence). This CDR3 has 12 residues. CDR3 coding DNA: TGTGCCAGCAGTCAACAAGGGGCGGAAGCTTTCTTT. Protein sequence: CASSQQGAEAFF.